The 8 T cell receptor beta chains below come from one sample, sequenced in a study of T-cell reconstitution after alpha-beta-depleted transplantation in children. TCRbeta library preparation incorporated unique molecular identifiers. Via MiXCR, TCRdb re-called the PCR reads, giving one row per CDR3 protein. The table lists 900,000 or so distinct CDR3 sequences, about 16% of them singletons. Here the sequenced sample was PBMCs, mostly from graft donor cells, taken 360 days after TCRalphabeta/CD19-depleted stem cell transplant. The receptors stem from a male patient aged 10 to 17 who had a stem cell transplant for acute lymphoblastic leukemia, so the T cells may come from the graft donor.

The chain couples TRBV20-1 to TRBJ2-1, with 11 bases fitting TRBD2. The germline CDR1 and CDR2 sequences are DFQATT and SNEGSKA (reference sequence). V shed 8 bases and J 0 bases; nucleotides not matched to a gene: 12. The CDR3 sequence is 17 residues long. This chain's CDR3 is CSKRGLADSSSYNEQFF. CDR3 DNA sequence: TGCAGTAAACGGGGACTAGCGGACTCTAGCTCCTACAATGAGCAGTTCTTC.

The genes are TRBV9 and TRBJ2-5; 7 nucleotides align to TRBD2. Trimming removed 0 bases from V and 5 bases from J; junction bases left unmatched: 7. Per the germline V gene, CDR1 is SGDLS and CDR2 is YYNGEE. This CDR3 has 15 residues. CDR3 sequence reads: CASSVGRGIVETQYF. The CDR3, as DNA: TGTGCCAGCAGCGTAGGGCGGGGGATCGTTGAGACCCAGTACTTC.

The rearrangement joins TRBV7-8 to TRBJ2-3; 10 bases align to TRBD1. CDR1 and CDR2 (germline): SGHVS, FQNEAQ. CDR3 length: 16 residues. J was trimmed by 3 bases and V by 5 bases; bases with no gene match: 8. The CDR3 here is CASSARQGAGTDTQYF. The CDR3 DNA reads as TGTGCCAGCAGCGCCCGACAGGGGGCGGGAACAGATACGCAGTATTTT.

This clonotype was counted a few times. J is TRBJ2-3 and V is TRBV5-6; the D is unclear. The germline V gene encodes CDR1 SGHDT and CDR2 YYEEEE. Trimming removed 2 bases at V and 9 bases at J, with 10 bases between. The CDR3 spans 12 residues. This chain's CDR3 is CASSFIQPTQYF. The CDR3 region has the DNA TGTGCCAGCAGCTTCATACAGCCCACGCAGTATTTT. The variable domain in full, completed from reference TRBV5-6 and TRBJ2-3, reads DAGVTQSPTHLIKTRGQQVTLRCSPKSGHDTVSWYQQALGQGPQFIFQYYEEEERQRGNFPDRFSGHQFPNYSSELNVNALLLGDSALYLCASSFIQPTQYFGPGTRLTVL.

The genes are TRBV12-3 or TRBV12-4 and TRBJ1-4; TRBD1 matches 8 bases. The CDR3 length is 13 residues. Trimming took 6 bases from V and 7 from J; bases not matched to a gene: 4. The CDR3 here is CASSQGAREKLFF. Here the CDR3 DNA reads TGTGCCAGCAGCCAGGGGGCTCGTGAAAAACTGTTTTTT.

The table lists this clonotype with a few counts. V and J are TRBV20-1 and TRBJ2-5, with a possible D match to TRBD2 (6 bases). The V gene lost 7 bases and the J gene lost 5 bases, with 17 bases spanning the gap. This CDR3 is built from 13 residues. The germline CDR1 and CDR2 sequences are DFQATT and SNEGSKA (reference sequence). The DNA of the CDR3 is TGCAGTGTAGCGCGGGATGTTGGGGAGACCCAGTACTTC. Translating gives CSVARDVGETQYF.

The V gene is TRBV25-1, the J gene TRBJ2-1; D may match TRBD1 or TRBD2 (6 bases each). Germline V lookup: CDR1 MGHDK, CDR2 SYGVNS. Between the trimmed V and J ends, which lost 6 bases and 8 bases, there was a span of 17 bases. The CDR3 spans 14 residues. The CDR3 loop is CASRTSQGRYEQFF. The CDR3 coding sequence is TGTGCCAGCAGAACCTCCCAGGGGAGGTATGAGCAGTTCTTC. The variable domain in full, with the rest retrieved from reference TRBV25-1 and TRBJ2-1, is EADIYQTPRYLVIGTGKKITLECSQTMGHDKMYWYQQDPGMELHLIHYSYGVNSTEKGDLSSESTVSRIRTEHFPLTLESARPSHTSQYLCASRTSQGRYEQFFGPGTRLTVL.

The rearrangement joins TRBV21-1 to TRBJ2-1; the D call TRBD1 from the table was never checked on the DNA. TRBV21-1 is a listed pseudogene. The CDR3 is made up of 19 amino acids. The CDR3 is CASSKDRWRSGGSDNEQFF. DNA for the CDR3: TGTGCCAGCAGCAAAGACAGGTGGAGAAGTGGGGGATCTGACAATGAGCAGTTCTTC.